The 9 T cell receptor beta chains below all came from one sample that was sequenced in a study of blood T cells in healthy people across ages. The second PCR ran 7 to 11 cycles with a sample-barcoded 5' primer and J-beta primers. TCRdb ran MiXCR on the 5' RACE reads and lists one entry per CDR3 protein. The data contain approximately 400,000 distinct CDR3 sequences, 45% to 60% of them seen just once; the ten biggest clones take up under 60%. Sequencing used blood. These receptors were collected from a man aged 55 to 70 in good health.

The rearrangement uses TRBV18 and TRBJ2-6; TRBD2 agrees at 7 bases. CDR3 size: 16 residues. With 8 bases clipped from V and 0 bases from J, the junction kept 7 bases outside the gene matches. Germline loops: CDR1 KGHSH, CDR2 LQKENI. CDR3 sequence (DNA): TGTGCCAGCAAGCGGGGACTGACCTCTGGGGCCAACGTCCTGACTTTC. Translated, it gives CASKRGLTSGANVLTF.

The genes are TRBV29-1 and TRBJ2-5; 7 bases are shared with TRBD1. Matching the DNA end better, TRBJ2-7 makes the J call doubtful. There are 13 residues in the CDR3. Per the germline V gene, CDR1 is SQVTM and CDR2 is ANQGSEA. This CDR3 is CSVAGMGTAEQYF. CDR3 DNA sequence: TGCAGCGTTGCGGGGATGGGGACAGCCGAGCAGTACTTC.

A remark on this clonotype: This clone may be a read error of a much larger clone one base away. This chain joins TRBV9 and TRBJ1-2; 9 bases line up with TRBD1. The CDR3 has 14 residues. CDR1 is SGDLS, CDR2 YYNGEE, per germline. The CDR3 protein is CTSSVGQGQYGYTF. CDR3 DNA sequence: TGTACCAGCAGCGTGGGACAGGGACAGTATGGCTACACCTTC.

The chain joins TRBV20-1 to TRBJ2-7; D gene ambiguous. The J call may be wrong; the DNA end is better matched by TRBJ2-4. The CDR3 has 12 residues. Germline CDR1 is DFQATT and CDR2 is SNEGSKA (reference sequence). In nucleotides, the CDR3 is TGCAGTGCTAGTCCCCGGTGGGACATTCAGTACTTC. Translating gives CSASPRWDIQYF.

The genes are TRBV20-1 and TRBJ2-3; D uncertain. Germline V gives CDR1 DFQATT, CDR2 SNEGSKA (reference sequence). V was shortened by 3 bases and J by 0 bases, with 16 bases between the two germline ends. This CDR3 spans 16 amino acids. The CDR3 nucleotides are TGCAGTGCTAGTGTCCGAGGCGGACCCAGCACAGATACGCAGTATTTT. Protein sequence: CSASVRGGPSTDTQYF.

The chain has TRBV3-1 and TRBJ2-5; D unclear. CDR1 is LGHDT and CDR2 is YNNKEL in the germline V gene (reference sequence). Trimming pared 2 bases from V and 4 bases from J, leaving 8 bases between. This CDR3 comprises 13 residues. The CDR3 reads CASSQFYGETQYF. The CDR3 bases are TGTGCCAGCAGCCAATTTTACGGAGAGACCCAGTACTTC.

On this clonotype itself: A much bigger clone sits one base away, suggesting this may be a read error. This rearrangement joins TRBV20-1 to TRBJ1-1; a weak D match, TRBD1 (5 bases). Germline V gene data show CDR1 as DFQATT and CDR2 as SNEGSKA (reference sequence). The ends were cut back, 0 bases at V and 6 bases at J, with 11 bases in the middle. The CDR3 runs 13 residues. CDR3 region: CSARDLGGPEAFF. CDR3 nucleotides: TGCAGTGCTAGAGACTTGGGGGGACCTGAAGCTTTCTTT.

The V call is TRBV5-1, the J call TRBJ2-1; D is uncertain. In germline, CDR1 is SGHRS, CDR2 YFSETQ. CDR3 length: 14 residues. V gave up 2 bases and J gave up 4 bases, with 10 bases separating them. CDR3 sequence: CASSLGCPYNEQFF. The CDR3 bases are TGCGCCAGCAGCTTAGGGTGCCCGTACAATGAGCAGTTCTTC. Drawing the rest from reference TRBV5-1 and TRBJ2-1, the complete variable domain is KAGVTQTPRYLIKTRGQQVTLSCSPISGHRSVSWYQQTPGQGLQFLFEYFSETQRNKGNFPGRFSGRQFSNSRSEMNVSTLELGDSALYLCASSLGCPYNEQFFGPGTRLTVL.

This chain connects TRBV5-1 to TRBJ2-4, with D uncertain. With the DNA end fitting TRBJ2-7 better, the J assignment may be wrong. Germline V gene data show CDR1 as SGHRS and CDR2 as YFSETQ. The CDR3 extends over 15 amino acids. The CDR3 nucleotides read TGCGCCAGCAGCTTGGCCCCCAGATCTCGCTACGAGCAGTACTTC. Translation: CASSLAPRSRYEQYF.